A single sample gave rise to the 13 T cell receptor beta chains below, sequenced in a study of blood T cells in healthy people across ages (dated by TCRdb to between 2015 and 2017). Library preparation was by 5' RACE. The listed sequencing device is Illumina HiSeq 2500. The second PCR ran for roughly 7 to 11 cycles and used a J-beta primer mix along with a sample-barcoded 5' primer. TCRdb took the public reads, trimmed them with fastp at Q25, ran MiXCR for clone calling and kept in-frame beta chains. Identical CDR3 proteins give one entry, which carries the most common genes and DNA. The sample table shows 700,000 or so distinct CDR3 sequences, and over 20% are seen once. Clones ranked in the top ten supply around 21% of the sample. Sequencing was carried out using blood. The receptor set was obtained from a man aged 65-85 years in good health.

The gene calls are TRBV2 and TRBJ2-1, with D possibly TRBD2 on 6 matching bases. CDR3 length: 14 amino acids. V gave up 11 bases and J gave up 5 bases, with 19 bases separating them. CDR1 and CDR2 (germline): SNHLY, FYNNEI. CDR3 sequence (DNA): TGTGCCGTACCCTTCCCGGGAGCGGACAATGAGCAGTTCTTC. Amino acid sequence: CAVPFPGADNEQFF.

The table lists this clonotype with a few counts. This chain uses TRBV5-6 with TRBJ2-1, with TRBD1 matching 7 bases. The CDR3 has 15 amino acids. From germline, CDR1 is SGHDT and CDR2 YYEEEE. The trim removed 2 bases at V and 8 bases at J, leaving 10 bases unmatched. The CDR3 loop is CASSFPGQRSYEQFF. As DNA, the CDR3 is TGTGCCAGCAGCTTTCCGGGACAGAGGTCCTATGAGCAGTTCTTC.

The chain recombines TRBV19 with TRBJ1-2, with D tentatively TRBD1 (6 bases). Trimming pared 3 bases from V and 4 bases from J, leaving 15 bases between. CDR1 is LNHDA, CDR2 SQIVND, per germline (reference sequence). The CDR3 is made up of 15 amino acids. CDR3 nucleotide sequence: TGTGCCAGTAGTATGTCCCCAGCAGGGGCCTATGGCTACACCTTC. Protein: CASSMSPAGAYGYTF.

This clonotype showed up just a few times. This chain connects TRBV5-5 to TRBJ2-4; perhaps TRBD2 as D (6 bases). Germline loops: CDR1 SGHKS, CDR2 YYEKEE (reference sequence). This CDR3 spans 14 amino acids. V gave up 7 bases and J gave up 3 bases, with 14 bases separating them. CDR3 sequence reads: CASSRPEGKNIQYF. The CDR3 region has the DNA TGTGCCAGCTCCCGGCCGGAGGGCAAAAACATTCAGTACTTC.

This clonotype was picked up a small number of times. V and J are TRBV4-2 and TRBJ2-3, with 9 nucleotides matching TRBD2. J was trimmed by 4 bases and V by 0 bases; bases with no gene match: 8. The CDR3 runs 17 residues. From germline, CDR1 is LGHNA and CDR2 YNFKEQ. The CDR3 is CASSQERGGGASDTQYF. CDR3 DNA: TGTGCCAGCAGCCAAGAGAGGGGCGGGGGGGCCTCAGATACGCAGTATTTT.

V is TRBV7-8 and J is TRBJ2-1, with 10 bases that match TRBD2. The DNA end favors TRBJ2-5, so the J call may be wrong. The CDR3 sequence is 17 residues long. CDR1 SGHVS and CDR2 FQNEAQ come from the germline V gene. CDR3 in DNA: TGTGCCAGCAGCTTAGAGGGAATAGCGGGGGGAATAAAGACCCAGTACTTC. Protein sequence: CASSLEGIAGGIKTQYF.

This clonotype occurred a few times. The chain joins TRBV14 to TRBJ2-1; 9 bases are a match to TRBD2. V was clipped by 0 bases and J by 6 bases; unmatched bases: 12. The CDR3 is made up of 18 amino acids. Per germline, CDR1 SGHDN and CDR2 FVKESK. This chain's CDR3 is CASSQDRGSGSSSNEQFF. Written as DNA, the CDR3 is TGTGCCAGCAGCCAAGATCGGGGTAGCGGGAGTTCTTCCAATGAGCAGTTCTTC.

The CDR3 sequence is CASSLYPTGGNEQYV. The CDR3 DNA reads TGTGCCAGCAGCTTATACCCGACAGGGGGTAACGAGCAGTACGTC. The chain combines TRBV7-2 with TRBJ2-5; 9 bases are shared with TRBD1. TRBJ2-7 matches the DNA end more closely, so the J call is doubtful. Germline-derived CDR1 and CDR2 are SGHTA and FQGNSA. The CDR3 extends over 15 amino acids.

J is TRBJ1-5 and V is TRBV5-6; D unresolved. Germline V gene data show CDR1 as SGHDT and CDR2 as YYEEEE. V lost 4 bases and J lost 5, with 7 bases in between. There are 12 residues in the CDR3. Written as DNA, the CDR3 is TGTGCCAGCAGCATAACCGATCAGCCCCAGCATTTT. Translating gives CASSITDQPQHF.

This clonotype has just a few counts. V is TRBV12-3 or TRBV12-4 and J is TRBJ2-6; D gene ambiguous. This CDR3 contains 16 residues. V lost 2 bases, J lost 0 bases, and 8 bases lay in between. CDR3 amino acids: CASSLIRTSGANVLTF. The CDR3 DNA follows: TGTGCCAGCAGTTTAATTCGGACCTCTGGGGCCAACGTCCTGACTTTC.

This clonotype has more than one count but fewer than ten. CDR3 protein: CSARLQDYGYTF. Written as DNA, the CDR3 is TGCAGTGCTAGATTGCAGGACTATGGCTACACCTTC. The V and J genes are TRBV20-1 and TRBJ1-2, with no clear D. Per the germline V gene, CDR1 is DFQATT and CDR2 is SNEGSKA (reference sequence). Deletions cut 2 bases from V and 3 bases from J, with 7 bases between. This CDR3 comprises 12 residues.

A few counts support this clonotype. The chain joins TRBV3-1 to TRBJ2-1; 9 bases are shared with TRBD2. Germline V gives CDR1 LGHDT, CDR2 YNNKEL (reference sequence). The length of the CDR3 is 17 residues. With V trimmed by 4 bases and J by 2 bases, 9 bases remained unmatched. The CDR3 DNA follows: TGTGCCAGCAGCCTACGGGCGGGGGGGCCCCCCTACAATGAGCAGTTCTTC. This gives the protein CASSLRAGGPPYNEQFF.

The rearrangement uses TRBV20-1 and TRBJ1-1; 10 positions agree with TRBD1. The CDR3 extends over 13 amino acids. V lost 6 bases to trimming and J lost 6 bases; unmatched junction nucleotides: 7. Germline lookup yields CDR1 DFQATT and CDR2 SNEGSKA (reference sequence). CDR3 loop: CSAQTGGNAEAFF. CDR3 coding DNA: TGCAGTGCACAGACAGGGGGCAATGCTGAAGCTTTCTTT.